Given below is one T cell receptor beta chain in context. The data are from a study of shared clonotypes between healthy human individuals. Across the study: The study drew on two women and a few men aged 18 to 49 as donors.

The germline CDR1 and CDR2 sequences are SGHVS and FQNEAQ. Deletions cut 3 bases from V and 0 bases from J, with 2 bases between. The CDR3 runs to 12 residues. There were only Caucasian adults among the donors, and all lived in Nashville, Tennessee. Using immunoSEQ multiplex PCR, the repertoire was profiled, and TCRdb retains in-frame clones only, with some absent. The table lists a few million clones, around 95% of them singletons. The sequence was collected from a man between 18 and 35 years old in good health. The rearrangement uses TRBV7-8 and TRBJ1-1; D remains ambiguous. Material: naive CD4+ T cells sorted from blood. Subset meaning: CD45RA+ positively selected. Written as DNA, the CDR3 is TGTGCCAGCAGCTTCCTGAACACTGAAGCTTTCTTT. Protein sequence: CASSFLNTEAFF.